The present T cell receptor beta chain was sequenced within a study of blood T cell repertoires in COVID-19. Repertoires were generated with immunoSEQ multiplex PCR, while TCRdb's copy carries only in-frame clones and drops some. The repertoire holds 380,000 or so clones, with around 89% as singletons. The CDR3 sequence is 15 residues long. The germline V gene encodes CDR1 SNHLY and CDR2 FYNNEI. V lost 0 bases and J lost 4; bases outside the gene matches: 3. Donors were grouped by their self-reported clinical history. The origin of this receptor is a woman aged 30 to 39 with acute COVID-19. V usage is TRBV2 and J usage is TRBJ2-1; 7 nucleotides line up with TRBD1. Specimen: PBMCs or T cells enriched from blood (not recorded which). DNA for the CDR3: TGTGCCAGCAGTGAAGCTTGGGGACAGTACAATGAGCAGTTCTTC. Its translation is CASSEAWGQYNEQFF. The whole variable domain, filled in from reference TRBV2 and TRBJ2-1, reads EPEVTQTPSHQVTQMGQEVILRCVPISNHLYFYWYRQILGQKVEFLVSFYNNEISEKSEIFDDQFSVERPDGSNFTLKIRSTKLEDSAMYFCASSEAWGQYNEQFFGPGTRLTVL.